Shown below are 16 T cell receptor beta chains from a single sample sequenced in a study of tumor-infiltrating lymphocytes in primary liver carcinoma. Germline DNA was extracted alongside blood RNA, which was obtained from unsorted whole blood. Making TCR beta cDNA involved around 510 ng total RNA and a constant-region primer. A slightly modified ARM-PCR protocol with three nested multiplex PCR rounds produced these TCR beta libraries. TRBV1-TRBV30 forward primers and a C-beta reverse primer were used in the first two PCR rounds, which each ran for nine to ten cycles. MiXCR, run by TCRdb on the multiplex PCR reads, gives a single entry per CDR3 protein. The profile shows around 170,000 distinct CDR3 sequences, 50% to 75% of them singletons. The sequenced material came from peripheral blood. The receptor source for this set is a man aged 40-50 years with primary liver carcinoma and hepatitis B virus infection.

Note on this clonotype: This CDR3 is missing its conserved last phenylalanine or tryptophan, likely due to a read error. The J gene is TRBJ2-3, the V gene TRBV11-2; maybe TRBD2 (6 bases). There are 17 residues in the CDR3. Germline assignment: CDR1 SGHAT and CDR2 FQNNGV. CDR3 amino acids: CGSSPGGLLTSTDTQYL. The CDR3 region has the DNA TGTGGCAGCAGCCCTGGAGGACTACTTACTAGCACAGATACGCAGTATCTT.

The chain employs TRBV11-2 and TRBJ2-7; 9 bases line up with TRBD1. J lost 6 bases, V lost 7 bases, and 7 bases had no gene match. The CDR3 covers 13 residues. Germline lookup yields CDR1 SGHAT and CDR2 FQNNGV. The CDR3 loop is CASKTDRGREQYF. In DNA, the CDR3 is TGTGCCAGCAAAACGGACAGGGGTCGCGAGCAGTACTTC.

A remark on this clonotype: The CDR3 end shows no conserved phenylalanine or tryptophan, and so a read error is likely. The rearrangement uses TRBV6-5 and TRBJ2-5; a weak D match, TRBD2 (6 bases). V gave up 0 bases and J gave up 5 bases, with 13 bases separating them. Germline V gives CDR1 MNHEY, CDR2 SVGAGI. This CDR3 comprises 15 residues. CDR3 nucleotides: TGTGCCAGCAGTTACTCGCTGGGGGGTGGTGAGACCCAGTACCTC. It is translated as CASSYSLGGGETQYL.

This clonotype was observed once. The V call is TRBV11-2, the J call TRBJ2-7; no clear D. This CDR3 is built from 15 residues. The germline gives CDR1 SGHAT, CDR2 FQNNGV. The V end lost 3 bases, the J end lost 2 bases, and 14 bases lay between the germline ends. DNA for the CDR3: TGTGCCAGCAGCTTTCGTGTGAGGAACCCCTACGAGCAGTACTTC. Its protein product is CASSFRVRNPYEQYF.

The chain recombines TRBV11-2 with TRBJ2-7; 8 nucleotides agree with TRBD1. Germline values: CDR1 SGHAT, CDR2 FQNNGV. The CDR3 length is 15 residues. The V segment lost 4 bases and the J segment 6 bases; nucleotides outside the gene matches: 11. The chain's CDR3 is CASSSRTGSHLEQYF. DNA of the CDR3: TGTGCCAGCAGCTCCCGGACAGGGAGCCATCTCGAGCAGTACTTC.

This clonotype was picked up a small number of times. The chain recombines TRBV6-6 with TRBJ1-2; TRBD1 is a possible D gene (5 bases). The CDR3 is 13 residues long. Deletions cut 10 bases from V and 2 bases from J, with 14 bases between. CDR1 is MNHNY and CDR2 is SVGAGI in the germline V gene (reference sequence). CDR3 nucleotide sequence: TGTGCCACCAAAGGCAGGGAGAACTATGGCTACACCTTC. Encoded protein: CATKGRENYGYTF.

The CDR3 protein is CASSSNPGRGQTQHF. For the CDR3, the DNA is TGTGCCAGCAGCTCGAACCCGGGTCGGGGCCAGACCCAGCATTTT. The chain couples TRBV11-2 to TRBJ1-5; weak D call: TRBD1 (5 bases). The germline V gene encodes CDR1 SGHAT and CDR2 FQNNGV. The CDR3 has 15 residues. Trimming removed 4 bases at V and 11 bases at J, with 21 bases between.

With regard to this clonotype: One base away lies a much larger clone, so this may be a sequencing read error. V is TRBV11-1 and J is TRBJ2-5, with unresolved D. The CDR3 contains 13 residues. In germline, CDR1 is SGHAT, CDR2 FQDESV (reference sequence). The CDR3 protein is CASSLVNQETLYF. Here the CDR3 DNA reads TGTGCCAGCAGCTTAGTAAACCAAGAGACCCTGTACTTC. The complete variable domain, with remaining parts taken from reference TRBV11-1 and TRBJ2-5, reads EAEVAQSPRYKITEKSQAVAFWCDPISGHATLYWYRQILGQGPELLVQFQDESVVDDSQLPKDRFSAERLKGVDSTLKIQPAELGDSAMYLCASSLVNQETLYFGPGTRLLVL.

Concerning this clonotype itself: This clone may be a read error of a much larger clone one base away. The rearrangement joins TRBV11-3 to TRBJ2-7; 9 bases agree with TRBD2. The CDR3 runs 19 residues. Looked up from germline, CDR1 is SGHNT and CDR2 is YENEEA. J gave up 2 bases and V 7 bases, and 21 bases lay outside the gene matches. CDR3 loop: CASNPPRLAAGPPTYEQYF. The DNA of the CDR3 is TGTGCCAGCAACCCGCCTCGACTAGCGGCCGGTCCCCCAACCTACGAGCAGTACTTC.

This rearrangement joins TRBV5-5 to TRBJ1-2; D is ambiguous. The V end was cut by 1 base, the J end by 4 bases, with 11 bases between. Looked up from germline, CDR1 is SGHKS and CDR2 is YYEKEE (reference sequence). This CDR3 region has 14 residues. CDR3 in amino acids: CASSLRPAGYGYTF. CDR3 in DNA: TGTGCCAGCAGCTTGCGCCCCGCGGGCTATGGCTACACCTTC.

The V call is TRBV10-3, the J call TRBJ2-7, with TRBD1 matching over 8 bases. V gave up 4 bases and J gave up 4 bases; unmatched junction bases: 3. Per germline, CDR1 ENHRY and CDR2 SYGVKD. The CDR3 spans 13 residues. As DNA, the CDR3 is TGTGCCATCAGTGGGCGGGACAGGTACGAGCAGTACTTC. Its protein product is CAISGRDRYEQYF.

Remarks on this clonotype: The junction differs from germline at one of its ends, possibly a read error. J is TRBJ2-6 and V is TRBV28; a possible D gene is TRBD2 (5 bases). The CDR3 sequence is 15 residues long. The germline V gene has CDR1 MDHEN and CDR2 SYDVKM. CDR3 region: CASRTTVSGANVLTF. CDR3 DNA sequence: TGTGCCAGCAGGACTACAGTGTCTGGAGCCAACGTCCTGACTTTC.

This clonotype was detected ten times or more. The chain recombines TRBV11-2 with TRBJ1-1; 7 bases are shared with TRBD1. There are 14 residues in the CDR3. Germline CDR1 is SGHAT and CDR2 is FQNNGV. J gave up 4 bases and V 2 bases, and 4 bases lay outside the gene matches. The CDR3 DNA reads as TGTGCCAGCAGCTTAAGGGGGCTGGGCACTGAAGCTTTCTTT. Amino acids: CASSLRGLGTEAFF.

A single count supports this clonotype. V usage is TRBV11-2 and J usage is TRBJ2-1; unclear D gene. This CDR3 contains 13 residues. Germline CDR1 reads SGHAT; CDR2 reads FQNNGV. The CDR3 region is CGSSLDRLSEQFF. The CDR3 nucleotides read TGTGGTAGCAGCTTAGACCGACTCAGTGAGCAGTTCTTC.

The chain employs TRBV29-1 and TRBJ2-3, with a tentative D call TRBD2 (5 bases). This CDR3 is 12 amino acids long. V was shortened by 7 bases and J by 6 bases, with 14 bases between the two germline ends. The germline CDR1 and CDR2 sequences are SQVTM and ANQGSEA. CDR3: CSGSGPGDTQYF. In nucleotides, the CDR3 is TGCAGCGGCTCGGGCCCGGGGGATACGCAGTATTTT.

Points on this clonotype: Sequence at one end of the junction differs from germline and may be a read error. The V call is TRBV12-3 or TRBV12-4, the J call TRBJ2-5; D may be TRBD2 (6 bases). The CDR3 runs 16 residues. The CDR3 nucleotides are TGTGCCAGCAGTTTGATACGGGGAGGAAACCAAGAGAGCCAGTACTTC. It codes for CASSLIRGGNQESQYF.